This T cell receptor (beta chain) originates from a study of blood T cells in healthy people across ages. For the study at large: Template switching picked up about one barcoded beta molecule for each two T cells.

Through a sample-barcoded 5' primer and a J-beta primer mix, a second PCR was run for roughly 7 to 12 cycles. Each cDNA molecule was tagged by a template-switch adaptor that had 12 random nucleotides. A single record per CDR3 protein comes from TCRdb applying MiXCR to the 5' RACE reads. Of 1.5 million to 2 million distinct CDR3 sequences in the sample, approximately 50% were seen once. A single count supports this clonotype. J lost 1 base, V lost 3 bases, and 3 bases had no gene match. This CDR3 comprises 15 residues. CDR1 is LGHNA and CDR2 is YSLEER in the germline V gene. The clonotype comes from a woman in her 40s in good health. The chain recombines TRBV4-3 with TRBJ2-4, with 7 bases identical to TRBD1. Sequenced material: blood. For the CDR3, the DNA is TGCGCCAGCAGCCAGGTACAGGGGGCCAAAAACATTCAGTACTTC. Residues: CASSQVQGAKNIQYF.